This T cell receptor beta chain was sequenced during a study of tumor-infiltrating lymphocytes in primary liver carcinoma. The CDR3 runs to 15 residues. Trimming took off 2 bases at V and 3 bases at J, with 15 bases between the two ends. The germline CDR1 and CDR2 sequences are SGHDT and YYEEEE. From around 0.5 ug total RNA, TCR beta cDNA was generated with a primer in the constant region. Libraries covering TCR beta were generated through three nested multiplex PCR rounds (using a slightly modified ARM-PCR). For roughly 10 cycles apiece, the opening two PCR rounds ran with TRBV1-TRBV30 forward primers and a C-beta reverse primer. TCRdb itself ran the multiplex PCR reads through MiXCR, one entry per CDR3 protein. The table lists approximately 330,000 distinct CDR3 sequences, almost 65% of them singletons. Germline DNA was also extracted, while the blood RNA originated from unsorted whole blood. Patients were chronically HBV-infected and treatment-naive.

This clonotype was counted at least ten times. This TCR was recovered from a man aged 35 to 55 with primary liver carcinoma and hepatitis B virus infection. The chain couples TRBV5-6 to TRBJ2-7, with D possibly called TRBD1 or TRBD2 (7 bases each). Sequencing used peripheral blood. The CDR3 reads CASSFQPGGDYEQYF. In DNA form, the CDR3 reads TGTGCCAGCAGCTTCCAGCCAGGGGGGGACTACGAGCAGTACTTC.